The 27 T cell receptor beta chains below come from one sample, sequenced in a study of T cell changes during pregnancy in multiple sclerosis. TCRdb keeps only in-frame clones here, not all; method: immunoSEQ multiplex PCR. Of about 40,000 clones in the sample, about 92% are singletons; the top ten hold 0.4% to 0.45%. The material sequenced was CD4+ T cells from peripheral blood mononuclear cells, taken in the first trimester of pregnancy. All receptors derive from a female donor with multiple sclerosis, enrolled in a pregnancy study.

The J gene is TRBJ2-2, the V gene TRBV7-9; 9 bases agree with TRBD2. CDR1 is SEHNR, CDR2 FQNEAQ, per germline (reference sequence). The CDR3 runs to 17 residues. Trimming at V came to 2 bases and at J to 0 bases, leaving 4 bases not matched to a gene. In DNA, the CDR3 is TGTGCCAGCAGCTTACCTAGCGGGGCCTCGAACACCGGGGAGCTGTTTTTT. The encoded protein is CASSLPSGASNTGELFF.

The chain's CDR3 is CASSPQEWDTEAFF. Here the CDR3 DNA reads TGTGCCAGCAGCCCCCAGGAATGGGACACTGAAGCTTTCTTT. The rearrangement links TRBV7-8 to TRBJ1-1, with D unclear. The V and J ends lost 5 bases and 3 bases respectively, with 13 bases between them. From germline, CDR1 is SGHVS and CDR2 FQNEAQ. The CDR3 contains 14 residues.

The chain has TRBV5-1 and TRBJ1-2; D is possibly TRBD1 (6 bases). CDR3 length: 14 residues. Germline V CDR1 and CDR2: SGHRS, YFSETQ. V was trimmed by 1 base and J by 4 bases, leaving 11 bases between them. The CDR3 loop reads CASSLSGGSYGYTF. The DNA of the CDR3 is TGCGCCAGCAGCTTGAGTGGGGGCTCCTATGGCTACACCTTC.

The chain combines TRBV12-5 with TRBJ1-5, with 7 bases identical to TRBD1. With 6 bases clipped from V and 6 bases from J, the junction kept 11 bases outside the gene matches. The CDR3 runs to 15 residues. Germline V lookup: CDR1 LGHNT, CDR2 FRNRAP. This CDR3 is CASGPGTVESQPQHF. CDR3 DNA: TGTGCTAGTGGACCCGGGACAGTCGAAAGTCAGCCCCAGCATTTT.

V gene TRBV28 combines with J gene TRBJ1-2; 8 bases align to TRBD1. The germline V gene has CDR1 MDHEN and CDR2 SYDVKM. This CDR3 has 13 amino acids. J lost 8 bases, V lost 9 bases, and 11 bases had no gene match. The CDR3 DNA is TGTGCCAGTAGAGTAGGACAGGGAGGCGGCTACACCTTC. Protein sequence: CASRVGQGGGYTF.

This rearrangement joins TRBV7-9 to TRBJ1-6; D possibly corresponds to TRBD1 (6 bases). The V and J ends lost 1 base and 10 bases respectively, with 17 bases between them. Per germline, CDR1 SEHNR and CDR2 FQNEAQ (reference sequence). The length of the CDR3 is 16 residues. The CDR3 sequence: CASSLVAPDRGSPLHF. The CDR3 nucleotides are TGTGCCAGCAGCTTAGTTGCCCCAGATAGGGGGTCACCCCTCCACTTT. Full variable domain (remainder filled in from reference TRBV7-9 and TRBJ1-6): DTGVSQNPRHKITKRGQNVTFRCDPISEHNRLYWYRQTLGQGPEFLTYFQNEAQLEKSRLLSDRFSAERPKGSFSTLEIQRTEQGDSAMYLCASSLVAPDRGSPLHFGNGTRLTVT.

DNA for the CDR3: TGTGCCAGCAGTGAAGGGGGCGCAGGGGTCTTCTATGGCTACACCTTC. Translating it yields CASSEGGAGVFYGYTF. The chain is built from TRBV2 and TRBJ1-2; perhaps TRBD1 as D (6 bases). Trimming left V 1 base short and J 4 bases short, with 16 bases between. Germline V lookup: CDR1 SNHLY, CDR2 FYNNEI. CDR3 length: 16 residues. The full variable domain, its missing parts supplied by reference TRBV2 and TRBJ1-2, is EPEVTQTPSHQVTQMGQEVILRCVPISNHLYFYWYRQILGQKVEFLVSFYNNEISEKSEIFDDQFSVERPDGSNFTLKIRSTKLEDSAMYFCASSEGGAGVFYGYTFGSGTRLTVV.

V and J are TRBV7-2 and TRBJ1-1; D is perhaps TRBD1 (6 bases). CDR3 length: 17 amino acids. Germline loops: CDR1 SGHTA, CDR2 FQGNSA. V was cut by 0 bases and J by 4 bases, with 18 bases left in between. CDR3 DNA: TGTGCCAGCAGCTTAGCACAGCTACAGGGAAGGAGCACTGAAGCTTTCTTT. Translated: CASSLAQLQGRSTEAFF.

In this sample, this clone is medium-sized. The J gene is TRBJ1-1, the V gene TRBV14, with D unclear. CDR3 length: 14 residues. Germline V gives CDR1 SGHDN, CDR2 FVKESK. Trimming removed 7 bases from V and 4 bases from J, with 16 bases in between. CDR3 coding DNA: TGTGCCAGCACCCAGGTCTACGGAGGCACTGAAGCTTTCTTT. Translated, it gives CASTQVYGGTEAFF. Filled out from reference TRBV14 and TRBJ1-1, the complete variable domain reads EAGVTQFPSHSVIEKGQTVTLRCDPISGHDNLYWYRRVMGKEIKFLLHFVKESKQDESGMPNNRFLAERTGGTYSTLKVQPAELEDSGVYFCASTQVYGGTEAFFGQGTRLTVV.

CDR3 protein: CASSSYGYTF. The CDR3 DNA reads TGTGCCAGCAGCTCTTATGGCTACACCTTC. The V call is TRBV7-9, the J call TRBJ1-2; D remains ambiguous. CDR1 and CDR2 from the germline V gene are SEHNR and FQNEAQ (reference sequence). The CDR3 has 10 residues. The V end lost 4 bases, the J end lost 5 bases, and 2 bases lay between the germline ends.

V is TRBV5-8 and J is TRBJ2-2; 7 positions agree with TRBD1. The J segment lost 4 bases and the V segment lost 6 bases, leaving 6 bases of the junction unmatched. CDR1 and CDR2 (germline): SGHTS, YDEGEE. CDR3 length: 14 residues. CDR3 bases: TGTGCCAGCACCCCGGGACAGCTCACCGGGGAGCTGTTTTTT. Its protein product is CASTPGQLTGELFF.

V is TRBV6-5 and J is TRBJ2-1; D is perhaps TRBD1 (5 bases). Germline V lookup: CDR1 MNHEY, CDR2 SVGAGI. V dropped 2 bases and J dropped 2 bases, with 13 bases sitting between them. CDR3 length: 16 residues. The CDR3 here is CASSYDSNPTYNEQFF. The CDR3 bases are TGTGCCAGCAGTTACGACAGTAACCCCACCTACAATGAGCAGTTCTTC.

V and J are TRBV5-1 and TRBJ2-5; possibly TRBD1 for D (5 bases). Trimming stripped 0 bases from V and 4 bases from J, with 10 bases between. CDR3 length: 14 residues. The germline CDR1 and CDR2 sequences are SGHRS and YFSETQ. The CDR3 spells CASSLAGQRETQYF. CDR3 DNA: TGCGCCAGCAGCTTGGCAGGGCAAAGAGAGACCCAGTACTTC.

The chain combines TRBV5-1 with TRBJ2-1; D uncertain. This CDR3 is 13 amino acids long. Germline V gene lookup returns CDR1 SGHRS and CDR2 YFSETQ. The V end lost 0 bases, the J end lost 8 bases, and 9 bases lay between the germline ends. The CDR3 protein is CASSLAPLDEQFF. CDR3 nucleotide sequence: TGCGCCAGCAGCTTGGCGCCACTGGATGAGCAGTTCTTC.

The gene calls are TRBV20-1 and TRBJ2-1; unclear D gene. The ends were cut back, 3 bases at V and 13 bases at J, with 7 bases in the middle. The CDR3 is 9 amino acids. In germline, CDR1 is DFQATT, CDR2 SNEGSKA (reference sequence). The CDR3 nucleotides are TGCAGTGCTAGCGTAAGCCAGTTCTTC. Its translation is CSASVSQFF.

The chain carries TRBV30 and TRBJ2-7, with TRBD2 identical over 14 bases. V lost 7 bases, J lost 3 bases, and 5 bases stayed unmatched. The CDR3 is made up of 14 amino acids. Germline CDR1 and CDR2: GTSNPN and SVGIG (reference sequence). CDR3 nucleotides: TGTGCCTCGGGGACTAGCGGGAGCCTCTACGAGCAGTACTTC. Translated, it gives CASGTSGSLYEQYF.

The chain has TRBV6-5 and TRBJ2-1; tentatively, D is TRBD1 (6 bases). The CDR3 length is 15 residues. CDR1 is MNHEY, CDR2 SVGAGI, per germline. V lost 2 bases and J lost 1, with 9 bases in between. CDR3 loop: CASSYRDISYNEQFF. CDR3 coding DNA: TGTGCCAGCAGTTACCGGGACATTTCCTACAATGAGCAGTTCTTC.

The chain links TRBV7-2 to TRBJ2-5; TRBD2 matches at 9 bases. Germline values: CDR1 SGHTA, CDR2 FQGNSA. V dropped 1 base and J dropped 4; count of bases not matched to a gene: 7. This CDR3 is built from 16 residues. CDR3 DNA sequence: TGTGCCAGCAGCTTAGGATCGGCGGGGGGGCGAGAGACCCAGTACTTC. It specifies CASSLGSAGGRETQYF.

The chain links TRBV4-2 to TRBJ1-1; TRBD1 agrees at 7 bases. V lost 0 bases, J lost 1 base, and 5 bases stayed unmatched. In germline, CDR1 is LGHNA, CDR2 YNFKEQ. The CDR3 has 16 residues. The CDR3 protein is CASSQERGQKNTEAFF. The CDR3 DNA follows: TGTGCCAGCAGCCAAGAGAGGGGACAGAAGAACACTGAAGCTTTCTTT.

The chain joins TRBV28 to TRBJ2-2; no clear D gene. The V gene lost 5 bases and the J gene lost 2 bases, with 12 bases spanning the gap. The CDR3 runs 15 residues. The germline gives CDR1 MDHEN, CDR2 SYDVKM. The CDR3 protein is CASSRHGRNTGELFF. The DNA of the CDR3 is TGTGCCAGCAGTCGACACGGTCGTAACACCGGGGAGCTGTTTTTT.

The chain combines TRBV25-1 with TRBJ1-5; D unclear. With 5 bases removed from V and 1 base from J, the gap between germline ends came to 12 bases. Germline CDR1 MGHDK, CDR2 SYGVNS. CDR3 length: 15 residues. CDR3 nucleotides: TGTGCCAGCAGTCCTGCGGGGAGAAGCAATCAGCCCCAGCATTTT. This encodes CASSPAGRSNQPQHF.

This chain connects TRBV7-7 to TRBJ2-3, with 9 bases fitting TRBD2. CDR3 length equals 16 residues. V shed 2 bases and J 2 bases; nucleotides not matched to a gene: 5. Germline V CDR1 and CDR2: SSHAT, FNYEAQ (reference sequence). The CDR3 sequence is CASSLLPSGTTDTQYF. The CDR3 bases are TGTGCCAGCAGCTTACTACCTAGCGGGACCACAGATACGCAGTATTTT.

The V gene is TRBV5-4, the J gene TRBJ2-7; 16 bases are shared with TRBD2. This CDR3 is 15 amino acids long. CDR1 is SGHNT and CDR2 is YYREEE in the germline V gene (reference sequence). Trimming at V came to 4 bases and at J to 9 bases, leaving 7 bases not matched to a gene. The CDR3 DNA reads as TGTGCCAGCAGCGAGGGACTAGCGGGGGGGCAGGTGCAGTACTTC. Translation: CASSEGLAGGQVQYF.

This clone was picked up one time. The V gene is TRBV9, the J gene TRBJ1-5, with 7 positions matching TRBD1. The V segment lost 3 bases and the J segment 2 bases; nucleotides outside the gene matches: 5. The CDR3 is 15 amino acids. CDR1 is SGDLS and CDR2 is YYNGEE in the germline V gene. CDR3 sequence (DNA): TGTGCCAGCAGCGCGAGTACAGGGGGCAATCAGCCCCAGCATTTT. It is translated as CASSASTGGNQPQHF. The entire variable domain, with the rest obtained from reference TRBV9 and TRBJ1-5, is as follows: DSGVTQTPKHLITATGQRVTLRCSPRSGDLSVYWYQQSLDQGLQFLIQYYNGEERAKGNILERFSAQQFPDLHSELNLSSLELGDSALYFCASSASTGGNQPQHFGDGTRLSIL.

J is TRBJ2-3 and V is TRBV19; D uncertain. Germline loops: CDR1 LNHDA, CDR2 SQIVND (reference sequence). Between the trimmed V and J ends, which lost 7 bases and 9 bases, there was a span of 20 bases. CDR3 length: 14 amino acids. The CDR3 region has the DNA TGTGCCAGTAAAGGCAGTTACTCACAGATAACGCAGTATTTT. It encodes CASKGSYSQITQYF.

The rearrangement links TRBV11-1 to TRBJ2-1, with TRBD1 matching 10 bases. Germline CDR1 is SGHAT and CDR2 is FQDESV (reference sequence). The CDR3 has 15 amino acids. V gave up 1 base and J gave up 4 bases; unmatched junction bases: 1. The CDR3 DNA sequence: TGTGCCAGCAGCTTAGAGGGACAGGGGTACAATGAGCAGTTCTTC. Protein: CASSLEGQGYNEQFF.

The chain is built from TRBV5-4 and TRBJ1-1, with D tentatively TRBD1 (6 bases). The germline gives CDR1 SGHNT, CDR2 YYREEE (reference sequence). This CDR3 comprises 14 residues. V was trimmed by 4 bases and J by 1 base, leaving 11 bases between them. In DNA form, the CDR3 reads TGTGCCAGCAGCCTACAGGGTAAGAACACTGAAGCTTTCTTT. The encoded protein is CASSLQGKNTEAFF.